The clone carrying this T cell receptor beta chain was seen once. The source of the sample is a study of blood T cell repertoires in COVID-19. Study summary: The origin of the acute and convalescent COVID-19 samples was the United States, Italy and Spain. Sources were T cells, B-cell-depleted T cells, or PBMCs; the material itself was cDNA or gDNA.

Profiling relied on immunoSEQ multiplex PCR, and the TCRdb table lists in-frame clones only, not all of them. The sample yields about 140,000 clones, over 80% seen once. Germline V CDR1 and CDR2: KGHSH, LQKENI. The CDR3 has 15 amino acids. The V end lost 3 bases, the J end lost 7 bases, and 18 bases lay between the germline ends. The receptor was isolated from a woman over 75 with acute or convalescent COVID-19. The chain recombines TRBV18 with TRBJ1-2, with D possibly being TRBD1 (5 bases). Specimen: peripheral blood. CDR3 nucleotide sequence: TGTGCCAGCTCACCTTCGTTTGGACTCGGGGGTGGCTACACCTTC. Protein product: CASSPSFGLGGGYTF. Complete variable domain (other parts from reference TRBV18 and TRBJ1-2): NAGVMQNPRHLVRRRGQEARLRCSPMKGHSHVYWYRQLPEEGLKFMVYLQKENIIDESGMPKERFSAEFPKEGPSILRIQQVVRGDSAAYFCASSPSFGLGGGYTFGSGTRLTVV.